The next 17 T cell receptor beta chains were all read from a single sample in a study of cytomegalovirus exposure and HLA in healthy donors (dated by TCRdb to the late 2010s). The library was prepared using the immunoSEQ multiplex PCR assay. A mixture of 60 forward primers for TCR Vbeta segments and 13 reverse primers for TCR Jbeta segments was used in the multiplex PCR. In its TCRdb copy, this immuneACCESS table keeps in-frame sequences only and misses some clones. Where compared with another copy, unresolved V genes explain less than half of these, and the others have no known cause. A total of 150,000 to 200,000 clones appear in this sample, roughly 80% of them only once. The ten largest clones represent about 1.3% of the sample. The sample consisted of PBMCs. The receptors were gathered from a woman in her thirties in good health and CMV-seronegative.

The chain employs TRBV5-4 and TRBJ2-2, with a tentative D call TRBD1 (5 bases). CDR1 is SGHNT and CDR2 is YYREEE in the germline V gene (reference sequence). This CDR3 comprises 14 residues. V gave up 4 bases and J gave up 4 bases, with 11 bases separating them. For the CDR3, the DNA is TGTGCCAGCAGCCCTTCAGGGATCACCGGGGAGCTGTTTTTT. This sequence encodes CASSPSGITGELFF.

The chain has TRBV11-2 and TRBJ2-1, with 7 bases identical to TRBD2. J lost 2 bases, V lost 0 bases, and 7 bases had no gene match. The germline V gene has CDR1 SGHAT and CDR2 FQNNGV. The CDR3 length is 17 residues. This CDR3 is CASSLDPGLEAYNEQFF. In DNA form, the CDR3 reads TGTGCCAGCAGCTTAGACCCAGGACTAGAAGCCTACAATGAGCAGTTCTTC.

The rearrangement links TRBV11-2 to TRBJ1-3; D is undetermined. CDR1 is SGHAT and CDR2 is FQNNGV in the germline V gene. The CDR3 runs 15 residues. Between the trimmed V and J ends, which lost 4 bases and 4 bases, there was a span of 14 bases. As DNA, the CDR3 is TGTGCCAGCAGCTCGAGCTTGCAACAGGGAAACACCATATATTTT. It specifies CASSSSLQQGNTIYF.

This chain links TRBV6-1 with TRBJ1-1; 7 bases are a match to TRBD1. The CDR3 loop spans 13 amino acids. The V gene's germline CDR1 is MNHNS and CDR2 SASEGT. The junction had 7 bases not matched to a gene; V was cut back by 4 bases and J by 8 bases. Here the CDR3 reads CASSVSRDREAFF. The CDR3 coding sequence is TGTGCCAGCAGTGTTTCTCGGGACAGAGAAGCTTTCTTT.

This chain connects TRBV6-6 to TRBJ1-2; 7 bases map to TRBD1. J gave up 6 bases and V 6 bases, and 7 bases lay outside the gene matches. Germline V CDR1 and CDR2: MNHNY, SVGAGI (reference sequence). The CDR3 runs 13 residues. The CDR3 nucleotides are TGTGCCAGCAGCCCCTTCAGGGGGAATGGCTACACCTTC. Translated: CASSPFRGNGYTF.

This clone was observed a handful of times. The junction departs from the called germline gene at one end, perhaps through a read error. The V gene is TRBV5-1, the J gene TRBJ1-1; D gene uncertain. Germline V gene sequence: CDR1 SGHRS, CDR2 YFSETQ. The CDR3 is 15 residues long. In DNA form, the CDR3 reads TGCGCCAGCAGGTTGGACCCGAGTTCGAACACTGAAGCTTTCTTT. Translation gives CASRLDPSSNTEAFF. Full variable domain (missing parts from reference TRBV5-1 and TRBJ1-1): KAGVTQTPRYLIKTRGQQVTLSCSPISGHRSVSWYQQTPGQGLQFLFEYFSETQRNKGNFPGRFSGRQFSNSRSEMNVSTLELGDSALYLCASRLDPSSNTEAFFGQGTRLTVV.

The chain combines TRBV6-4 with TRBJ2-5; 8 nucleotides align to TRBD2. The CDR3 is 14 residues long. With 6 bases clipped from V and 5 bases from J, the junction kept 8 bases outside the gene matches. Germline CDR1 reads MRHNA; CDR2 reads SNTAGT. CDR3 amino acids: CASRIRGGRETQYF. The CDR3 DNA follows: TGTGCCAGCAGGATCCGGGGGGGCCGGGAGACCCAGTACTTC.

The rearrangement links TRBV5-1 to TRBJ1-2, with TRBD1 identical over 7 bases. J lost 5 bases, V lost 4 bases, and 11 bases had no gene match. This CDR3 is 15 amino acids long. Germline CDR1 reads SGHRS; CDR2 reads YFSETQ. CDR3 in DNA: TGCGCCAGCAGCCTACTACAGGGGCAGGTTTATGGCTACACCTTC. Protein: CASSLLQGQVYGYTF.

In its sample, this clone was seen once. V is TRBV14 and J is TRBJ2-4, with D perhaps TRBD1 (5 bases). The CDR3 is made up of 14 amino acids. Germline V gene data show CDR1 as SGHDN and CDR2 as FVKESK. The ends were cut back, 1 base at V and 9 bases at J, with 13 bases in the middle. In DNA, the CDR3 is TGTGCCAGCAGCCAAGGGCAGGGTCTAGGCATTCAGTACTTC. Residues: CASSQGQGLGIQYF.

This clone was found a few times. V is TRBV5-1 and J is TRBJ2-7; tentative D call: TRBD1 (5 bases). This CDR3 is built from 13 residues. V was shortened by 5 bases and J by 2 bases, with 11 bases between the two germline ends. Germline CDR1 is SGHRS and CDR2 is YFSETQ. The CDR3 DNA is TGCGCCAGCAGGGACATACCGACCTACGAGCAGTACTTC. Amino acids: CASRDIPTYEQYF.

This chain links TRBV19 with TRBJ1-2; 11 bases align to TRBD1. Germline V gives CDR1 LNHDA, CDR2 SQIVND (reference sequence). CDR3 size: 14 residues. Trimming cost V 6 bases and J 7 bases; bases outside gene matches: 7. The CDR3 nucleotides are TGTGCCAGTAGCCCGGACAGGGGGCCCCGTGGCTACACCTTC. It translates to CASSPDRGPRGYTF. Full variable domain (rest looked up from reference TRBV19 and TRBJ1-2): DGGITQSPKYLFRKEGQNVTLSCEQNLNHDAMYWYRQDPGQGLRLIYYSQIVNDFQKGDIAEGYSVSREKKESFPLTVTSAQKNPTAFYLCASSPDRGPRGYTFGSGTRLTVV.

This sequence joins TRBV7-7 and TRBJ2-1; the D gene is possibly TRBD1 (6 bases). The CDR3 is 16 residues long. The V gene's germline CDR1 is SSHAT and CDR2 FNYEAQ (reference sequence). The V gene lost 5 bases and the J gene lost 0 bases, with 14 bases spanning the gap. CDR3 sequence reads: CASSPTGSSSYNEQFF. The CDR3 DNA is TGTGCCAGCAGCCCGACAGGAAGTAGCTCCTACAATGAGCAGTTCTTC.

As to this clone: Germline and junction disagree at one end, which may indicate a read error. The rearrangement joins TRBV5-1 to TRBJ2-7; D possibly matches TRBD1 or TRBD2 (6 bases each). The CDR3 runs to 13 residues. Germline V gives CDR1 SGHRS, CDR2 YFSETQ. The DNA of the CDR3 is TGCGCCAGCAGTTTGGGGGGCAGGGCCGAGCAGTACTTC. Its protein is CASSLGGRAEQYF. The full variable domain, rest sourced from reference TRBV5-1 and TRBJ2-7, is KAGVTQTPRYLIKTRGQQVTLSCSPISGHRSVSWYQQTPGQGLQFLFEYFSETQRNKGNFPGRFSGRQFSNSRSEMNVSTLELGDSALYLCASSLGGRAEQYFGPGTRLTVT.

CDR3 sequence: CASSSNRGEYRAEAFF. CDR3 DNA sequence: TGTGCCAGCAGCTCTAATCGGGGGGAGTACAGGGCTGAAGCTTTCTTT. This chain uses TRBV7-2 with TRBJ1-1, with a possible D match to TRBD1 (6 bases). Trimming shortened V by 4 bases and J by 6 bases, and 21 bases separated the two germline ends. Germline V gene lookup returns CDR1 SGHTA and CDR2 FQGNSA. The CDR3 is made up of 16 amino acids.

J is TRBJ2-1 and V is TRBV9, with 8 nucleotides matching TRBD2. Looked up from germline, CDR1 is SGDLS and CDR2 is YYNGEE. Trimming at V came to 0 bases and at J to 5 bases, leaving 10 bases not matched to a gene. This CDR3 spans 17 amino acids. CDR3 DNA: TGTGCCAGCAGCGTAGGGGCCCAGCGGGGGAAGGACAATGAGCAGTTCTTC. Its translation: CASSVGAQRGKDNEQFF.

The chain links TRBV11-2 to TRBJ1-5; TRBD1 matches at 7 bases. This CDR3 comprises 14 residues. Germline V lookup: CDR1 SGHAT, CDR2 FQNNGV. V dropped 5 bases and J dropped 7; count of bases not matched to a gene: 8. CDR3 sequence reads: CASSRTGAAQPQHF. The CDR3 DNA follows: TGTGCCAGCAGCAGAACAGGGGCTGCGCAGCCCCAGCATTTT.

This chain connects TRBV7-9 to TRBJ1-6, with 8 nucleotides matching TRBD1. The V gene end was trimmed by 8 bases and the J gene end by 6 bases; junction bases not matched to a gene: 6. Germline-derived CDR1 and CDR2 are SEHNR and FQNEAQ (reference sequence). The CDR3 is 14 residues long. CDR3 nucleotides: TGTGCCAGCGACAGACAGGGGTCTAATTCACCCCTCCACTTT. Protein product: CASDRQGSNSPLHF.